The 8 T cell receptor beta chains reported below all come from one sample, sequenced in a study of T cells in Graves' hyperthyroidism and ophthalmopathy. From RNA transcripts, TCR beta CDR3 regions were amplified. RT-PCR in the first round (using the HTBI primer set) targeted the TCR CDR3. MiXCR was run by TCRdb on the multiplex PCR reads, yielding one entry per CDR3 protein. The sample carries some 500,000 distinct CDR3 sequences, 13% to 15% recorded once. Source material: blood. Source of these receptors: a woman between 18 and 30 years old with Graves' hyperthyroidism.

In its sample, this clonotype was seen many times. CDR3 sequence: CASSLGGSGGELFF. In DNA form, the CDR3 reads TGTGCCAGCAGTTTGGGCGGGAGCGGCGGGGAGCTGTTTTTT. The rearrangement joins TRBV12-3 or TRBV12-4 to TRBJ2-2; 7 nucleotides line up with TRBD2. Trimming removed 3 bases from V and 7 bases from J; junction bases left unmatched: 5. The CDR3 runs to 14 residues.

V gene TRBV9 combines with J gene TRBJ2-3; 10 bases match TRBD2. Germline assignment: CDR1 SGDLS and CDR2 YYNGEE. Trimming cost V 6 bases and J 2 bases; bases outside gene matches: 9. The CDR3 is 16 amino acids. CDR3 residues: CASNSGSGRSTDTQYF. In DNA, the CDR3 is TGTGCCAGCAACAGTGGTAGCGGGAGGTCCACAGATACGCAGTATTTT.

This clonotype has at least ten counts. The V and J genes are TRBV11-2 and TRBJ2-7, with unresolved D. This CDR3 is 13 amino acids long. Germline V gives CDR1 SGHAT, CDR2 FQNNGV. V was pared by 3 bases and J by 3 bases, with 9 bases between. The CDR3 spells CASSLSLDYEQYF. CDR3 coding DNA: TGTGCCAGCAGCTTGTCCCTAGACTACGAGCAGTACTTC.

This clonotype was seen repeatedly, ten times or more. The chain is built from TRBV20-1 and TRBJ2-5; D is perhaps TRBD2 (6 bases). V lost 5 bases and J lost 2, with 12 bases in between. The CDR3 totals 13 residues. Germline V gene data show CDR1 as DFQATT and CDR2 as SNEGSKA (reference sequence). This CDR3 reads CSAPASAQETQYF. CDR3 DNA sequence: TGCAGTGCTCCCGCTAGCGCGCAAGAGACCCAGTACTTC.

This clonotype was counted ten times or more. This chain uses TRBV3-1 with TRBJ1-4; maybe TRBD1 (5 bases). The length of the CDR3 is 14 residues. Germline lookup yields CDR1 LGHDT and CDR2 YNNKEL (reference sequence). Trimming took off 1 base at V and 10 bases at J, with 13 bases between the two ends. The CDR3 DNA follows: TGTGCCAGCAGCCAAGGACAGTCAAGGGGAAAACTGTTTTTT. This translates into CASSQGQSRGKLFF.

This clonotype was detected many times. The V and J genes are TRBV20-1 and TRBJ2-5; 10 nucleotides agree with TRBD2. The trim removed 6 bases at V and 4 bases at J, leaving 14 bases unmatched. The CDR3 totals 16 residues. Looked up from germline, CDR1 is DFQATT and CDR2 is SNEGSKA (reference sequence). The CDR3, as DNA: TGCAGTGCCCACGACACGACTCTAGCGGGAGCAGAGACCCAGTACTTC. Its translation is CSAHDTTLAGAETQYF.

This clonotype was detected only once. Just one base apart from a much larger clone, this may be a read error. The chain has TRBV27 and TRBJ2-1, with a tentative D call TRBD1 (6 bases). The CDR3 is 16 amino acids. Looked up from germline, CDR1 is MNHEY and CDR2 is SMNVEV (reference sequence). As DNA, the CDR3 is TGTGCCAGCAATTTATCTGTGAGGGGGTCCTACAATGAGCAGTTCTTC. Amino acids: CASNLSVRGSYNEQFF.

The sample holds many counts of this clonotype. The V gene is TRBV14, the J gene TRBJ1-1; tentatively, D is TRBD1 (6 bases). V lost 1 base, J lost 4 bases, and 13 bases lay in between. The CDR3 contains 15 residues. The germline V gene encodes CDR1 SGHDN and CDR2 FVKESK. The CDR3 bases are TGTGCCAGCAGCCAAGGACAGGCGGGGGGCACTGAAGCTTTCTTT. Amino acid sequence: CASSQGQAGGTEAFF.